Listed here are 17 T cell receptor beta chains from one sample, sequenced in a study of early T cells in non-severe SARS-CoV-2 infection. Each CDR3 protein is one row after TCRdb ran MiXCR on the 5' RACE reads. The sample has about 80,000 distinct CDR3 sequences; about 12% are singletons. The sequencing input was whole blood. The receptors here all came from an adult who was a healthcare worker with PCR-confirmed SARS-CoV-2 infection or an uninfected control (not recorded which).

This clonotype appeared many times. V usage is TRBV2 and J usage is TRBJ2-7; 8 bases are a match to TRBD2. The germline V gene has CDR1 SNHLY and CDR2 FYNNEI. The V and J ends lost 2 bases and 6 bases, in that order; junction bases with no gene match: 9. CDR3 length: 15 amino acids. The CDR3 region has the DNA TGTGCCAGCAGTGAACTCCAGCGGGAGTCCCCCGAGCAGTACTTC. Protein sequence: CASSELQRESPEQYF.

This clonotype was found many times. This sequence joins TRBV11-3 and TRBJ1-4; D unclear. V lost 9 bases and J lost 7, with 6 bases in between. Germline V gene sequence: CDR1 SGHNT, CDR2 YENEEA. This CDR3 is 10 amino acids long. The CDR3 reads CARTLEKLFF. The CDR3 DNA reads as TGTGCCAGGACCCTTGAAAAACTGTTTTTT.

The chain is built from TRBV20-1 and TRBJ1-1; 7 bases match TRBD1. CDR3 length equals 11 residues. Germline V gene data show CDR1 as DFQATT and CDR2 as SNEGSKA (reference sequence). The trim removed 8 bases at V and 6 bases at J, leaving 6 bases unmatched. The CDR3 sequence: CSSRGGAEAFF. Written as DNA, the CDR3 is TGCAGTTCCAGGGGGGGGGCTGAAGCTTTCTTT.

This clonotype was recorded at least ten times. This chain joins TRBV10-3 and TRBJ2-1; D not certain. CDR1 and CDR2 (germline): ENHRY, SYGVKD. With 2 bases removed from V and 0 bases from J, the gap between germline ends came to 11 bases. The CDR3 runs 16 residues. In DNA, the CDR3 is TGTGCCATCAGTGAGAGTGAGCTTTTCTCCTACAATGAGCAGTTCTTC. Protein: CAISESELFSYNEQFF.

This clonotype was observed a few times. This sequence joins TRBV28 and TRBJ2-6; D gene uncertain. The CDR3 loop spans 14 amino acids. Germline V gene data show CDR1 as MDHEN and CDR2 as SYDVKM. Trimming stripped 7 bases from V and 2 bases from J, with 9 bases between. CDR3 region: CASTGGPGANVLTF. In DNA form, the CDR3 reads TGTGCCAGCACGGGTGGCCCTGGGGCCAACGTCCTGACTTTC.

This clonotype was counted a few times. The chain joins TRBV7-2 to TRBJ2-1; D is perhaps TRBD1 (6 bases). Trimming stripped 5 bases from V and 1 base from J, with 12 bases between. CDR1 SGHTA and CDR2 FQGNSA come from the germline V gene. This CDR3 contains 15 residues. The CDR3 loop is CASSQQGFSYNEQFF. The CDR3 DNA is TGTGCCAGCAGCCAACAGGGCTTTTCCTACAATGAGCAGTTCTTC.

This clonotype was counted between two and nine times. The J gene is TRBJ1-2, the V gene TRBV29-1, with TRBD1 identical over 8 bases. Trimming at V came to 5 bases and at J to 5 bases, leaving 7 bases not matched to a gene. Germline loops: CDR1 SQVTM, CDR2 ANQGSEA. There are 13 residues in the CDR3. The DNA for the CDR3 is TGCAGCGTTCTAGGGACAGGCTTTTATGGCTACACCTTC. This sequence encodes CSVLGTGFYGYTF.

This clonotype is deemed medium-sized. The chain couples TRBV12-3 or TRBV12-4 to TRBJ2-7, with D perhaps TRBD1 (6 bases). The CDR3 loop spans 14 amino acids. The V gene lost 3 bases and the J gene lost 2 bases, with 11 bases spanning the gap. CDR3 in DNA: TGTGCCAGCAGTTTCTCGGGACATACCTACGAGCAGTACTTC. Translated: CASSFSGHTYEQYF.

The chain recombines TRBV5-1 with TRBJ2-2; unclear D gene. The germline gives CDR1 SGHRS, CDR2 YFSETQ. The CDR3 is 13 amino acids. Trimming took 3 bases from V and 5 from J, leaving 8 bases between them. CDR3 in DNA: TGCGCCAGCAGCTCCGGGCCGACCGGGGAGCTGTTTTTT. Translating it yields CASSSGPTGELFF.

This clonotype has only a few counts. A much larger clonotype is one base distant, so this may be a read error. The chain couples TRBV3-1 to TRBJ1-3, with D possibly being TRBD1 (5 bases). Germline CDR1 reads LGHDT; CDR2 reads YNNKEL (reference sequence). This CDR3 has 15 residues. Here the CDR3 reads CASSPGPYSENTIYF. In DNA form, the CDR3 reads TGTGCCAGCAGTCCGGGACCGTACTCTGAAAACACCATATATTTT.

The V and J genes are TRBV7-3 and TRBJ2-1, with 11 bases that match TRBD2. J gave up 7 bases and V 5 bases, and 10 bases lay outside the gene matches. The CDR3 loop spans 16 amino acids. CDR1 and CDR2 from the germline V gene are SGHTA and FQGTGA. The chain's CDR3 is CASSPLAGGHHNEQFF. The CDR3 DNA sequence: TGTGCCAGCAGCCCCTTAGCGGGAGGGCACCATAATGAGCAGTTCTTC.

The chain links TRBV28 to TRBJ2-5; no reliable D call. This CDR3 is built from 14 residues. Per the germline V gene, CDR1 is MDHEN and CDR2 is SYDVKM. Trimming shortened V by 5 bases and J by 1 base, and 11 bases separated the two germline ends. CDR3 sequence: CASSDSVLQETQYF. The CDR3 DNA is TGTGCCAGCAGTGACTCCGTCCTCCAAGAGACCCAGTACTTC. Drawing the rest from reference TRBV28 and TRBJ2-5, the complete variable domain is DVKVTQSSRYLVKRTGEKVFLECVQDMDHENMFWYRQDPGLGLRLIYFSYDVKMKEKGDIPEGYSVSREKKERFSLILESASTNQTSMYLCASSDSVLQETQYFGPGTRLLVL.

This clonotype has only a few counts. The genes are TRBV12-3 or TRBV12-4 and TRBJ2-1; 12 bases map to TRBD2. Trimming at V came to 5 bases and at J to 1 base, leaving 6 bases not matched to a gene. The length of the CDR3 is 17 residues. CDR3 nucleotides: TGTGCCAGCAGTCTGCCGACTAGCGGGAGTTCCTACAATGAGCAGTTCTTC. Amino acid sequence: CASSLPTSGSSYNEQFF.

In this sample, this clonotype turned up many times. V is TRBV28 and J is TRBJ1-1, with TRBD1 as a possible D gene (6 bases). This CDR3 is 14 amino acids long. Germline values: CDR1 MDHEN, CDR2 SYDVKM. Trimming took 6 bases from V and 3 from J, leaving 14 bases between them. The CDR3 DNA follows: TGTGCCAGCAGGATACAGGGAGGGCACACTGAAGCTTTCTTT. Amino acids: CASRIQGGHTEAFF.

The chain couples TRBV29-1 to TRBJ2-5; 9 bases match TRBD1. The J segment lost 4 bases and the V segment lost 7 bases, leaving 7 bases of the junction unmatched. The CDR3 contains 13 residues. The germline gives CDR1 SQVTM, CDR2 ANQGSEA. The CDR3 is CSAEQGAGETQYF. The CDR3 nucleotides read TGCAGCGCCGAACAGGGGGCAGGAGAGACCCAGTACTTC.

Turning to this clonotype: Germline is not matched at one junction end, which may reflect a read error. The CDR3 spells CASSWGDITDAQYF. For the CDR3, the DNA is TGTGCCAGTAGTTGGGGGGACATCACAGATGCGCAGTATTTT. The V gene is TRBV19, the J gene TRBJ2-3; D possibly uses TRBD1 or TRBD2 (6 bases each). The CDR3 is 14 residues long. The V gene's germline CDR1 is LNHDA and CDR2 SQIVND (reference sequence).

The sample holds a few counts of this clonotype. The V gene is TRBV28, the J gene TRBJ2-2; D is undetermined. V dropped 6 bases and J dropped 1 base, with 6 bases sitting between them. The CDR3 covers 13 residues. Germline V gives CDR1 MDHEN, CDR2 SYDVKM. The CDR3 bases are TGTGCCAGCAGAAGACAGAACACCGGGGAGCTGTTTTTT. Amino acids: CASRRQNTGELFF. Using reference TRBV28 and TRBJ2-2 for the parts outside the CDR3, the full variable domain is DVKVTQSSRYLVKRTGEKVFLECVQDMDHENMFWYRQDPGLGLRLIYFSYDVKMKEKGDIPEGYSVSREKKERFSLILESASTNQTSMYLCASRRQNTGELFFGEGSRLTVL.